This TCR beta chain was recovered during a study of regulatory T cells in long-lasting Graves disease. Combining iRepertoire HTBI primers with Arm-PCR of CDR3 regions, the authors built TCR beta libraries. TCRdb itself ran the multiplex PCR reads through MiXCR, one entry per CDR3 protein. The sample lists 350,000 to 550,000 distinct CDR3 sequences; 11% to 15% were seen once. There are 16 residues in the CDR3. The J segment lost 7 bases and the V segment lost 2 bases, leaving 8 bases of the junction unmatched. Germline lookup yields CDR1 SGDLS and CDR2 YYNGEE. This clonotype showed up just a few times. Specified time point: newly diagnosed GD, antithyroid drugs for less than 3 months. Preparation of the TCR library used RNA extracted from PBMCs. Blood from the periphery, about 9.7 milliliters in all, was drawn into EDTA tubes. The sample was also reused in another study, on T cells in Graves' hyperthyroidism and ophthalmopathy.

This sequence joins TRBV9 and TRBJ2-2; 10 nucleotides align to TRBD2. Sequencing used peripheral blood mononuclear cells (PBMCs), obtained at new diagnosis, from a patient treated with antithyroid drugs. The sequence derives from a woman aged 45-59 years with Graves disease. CDR3 residues: CASSVSTSGNLGELFF. Written as DNA, the CDR3 is TGTGCCAGCAGCGTCTCAACTAGCGGGAACCTCGGGGAGCTGTTTTTT.